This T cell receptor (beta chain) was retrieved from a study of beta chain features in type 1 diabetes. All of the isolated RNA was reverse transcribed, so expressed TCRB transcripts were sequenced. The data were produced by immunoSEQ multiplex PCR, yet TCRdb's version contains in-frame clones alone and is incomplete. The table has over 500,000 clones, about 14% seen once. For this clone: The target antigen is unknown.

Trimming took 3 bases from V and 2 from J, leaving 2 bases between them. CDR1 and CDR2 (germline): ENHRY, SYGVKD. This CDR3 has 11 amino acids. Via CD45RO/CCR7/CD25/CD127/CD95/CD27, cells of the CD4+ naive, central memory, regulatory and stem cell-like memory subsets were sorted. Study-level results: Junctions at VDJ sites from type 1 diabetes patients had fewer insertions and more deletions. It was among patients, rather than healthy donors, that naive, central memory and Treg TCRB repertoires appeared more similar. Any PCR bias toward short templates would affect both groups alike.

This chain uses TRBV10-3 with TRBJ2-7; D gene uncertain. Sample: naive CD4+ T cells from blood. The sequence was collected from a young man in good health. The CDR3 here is CAISDPYEQYF. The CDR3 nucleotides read TGTGCCATCAGTGATCCCTACGAGCAGTACTTC.